This record concerns one T cell receptor beta chain sequence. The data stem from a study of blood T cell repertoires in COVID-19. The table came from immunoSEQ multiplex PCR; TCRdb's copy has only in-frame clones and leaves some out. The sample shows 650,000 to 800,000 clones, 70% to 90% of them seen only once. V dropped 6 bases and J dropped 13; count of bases not matched to a gene: 6. Germline CDR1 is KGHDR and CDR2 is SFDVKD. The CDR3 totals 11 residues. The V and J genes are TRBV24-1 and TRBJ1-1; the match to TRBD1 covers 8 bases. The material sequenced was peripheral blood. The clonotype originates from a woman younger than 30 with acute or convalescent COVID-19. CDR3 region: CATSQGASNFF. In nucleotides, the CDR3 is TGTGCCACCAGTCAGGGGGCTTCGAATTTCTTT.